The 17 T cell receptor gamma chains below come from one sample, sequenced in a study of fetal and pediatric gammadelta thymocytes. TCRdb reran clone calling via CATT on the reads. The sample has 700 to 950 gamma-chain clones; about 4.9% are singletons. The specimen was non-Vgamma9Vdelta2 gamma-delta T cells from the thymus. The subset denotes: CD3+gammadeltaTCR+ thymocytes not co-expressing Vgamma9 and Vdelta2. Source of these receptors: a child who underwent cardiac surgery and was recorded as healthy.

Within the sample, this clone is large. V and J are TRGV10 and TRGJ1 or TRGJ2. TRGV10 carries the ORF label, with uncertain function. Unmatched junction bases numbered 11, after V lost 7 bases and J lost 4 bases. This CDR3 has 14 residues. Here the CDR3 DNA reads TGTGCTGCGTGGTCTCCCCGGGGGTATTATAAGAAACTCTTT. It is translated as CAAWSPRGYYKKLF.

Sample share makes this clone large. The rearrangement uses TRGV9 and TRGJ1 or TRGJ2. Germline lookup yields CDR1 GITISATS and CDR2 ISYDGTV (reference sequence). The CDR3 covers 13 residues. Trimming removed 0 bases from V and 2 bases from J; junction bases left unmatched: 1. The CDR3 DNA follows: TGTGCCTTGTGGGAGGTGTATTATTATAAGAAACTCTTT. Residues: CALWEVYYYKKLF.

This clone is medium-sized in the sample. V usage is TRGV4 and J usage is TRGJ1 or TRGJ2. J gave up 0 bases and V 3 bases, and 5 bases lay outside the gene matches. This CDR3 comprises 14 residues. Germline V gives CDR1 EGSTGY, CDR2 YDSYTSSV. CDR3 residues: CATWDPTNYYKKLF. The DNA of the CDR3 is TGTGCCACCTGGGATCCTACGAATTATTATAAGAAACTCTTT.

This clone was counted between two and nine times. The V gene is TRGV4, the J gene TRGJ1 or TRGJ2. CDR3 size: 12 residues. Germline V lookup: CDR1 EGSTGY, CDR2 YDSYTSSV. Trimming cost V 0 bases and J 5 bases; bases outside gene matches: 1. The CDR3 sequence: CATWDGNYKKLF. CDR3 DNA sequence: TGTGCCACCTGGGATGGGAATTATAAGAAACTCTTT.

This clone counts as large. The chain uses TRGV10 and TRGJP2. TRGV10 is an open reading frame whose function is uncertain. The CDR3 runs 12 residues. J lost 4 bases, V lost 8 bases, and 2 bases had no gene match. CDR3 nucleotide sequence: TGTGCTGCGTGGGATAGTGATTGGATCAAGACGTTT. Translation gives CAAWDSDWIKTF.

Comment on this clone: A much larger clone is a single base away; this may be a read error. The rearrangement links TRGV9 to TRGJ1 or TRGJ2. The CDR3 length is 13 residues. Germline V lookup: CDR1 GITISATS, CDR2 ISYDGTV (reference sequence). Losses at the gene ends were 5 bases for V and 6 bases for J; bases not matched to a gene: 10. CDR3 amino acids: CALWGQLTYKKLF. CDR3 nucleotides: TGTGCCTTGTGGGGTCAGCTCACTTATAAGAAACTCTTT.

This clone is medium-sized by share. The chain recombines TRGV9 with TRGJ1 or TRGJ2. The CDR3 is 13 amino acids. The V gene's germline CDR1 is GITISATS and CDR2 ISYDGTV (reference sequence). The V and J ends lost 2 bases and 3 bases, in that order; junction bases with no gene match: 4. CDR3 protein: CALWEAFYYKKLF. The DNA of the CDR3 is TGTGCCTTGTGGGAGGCTTTTTATTATAAGAAACTCTTT.

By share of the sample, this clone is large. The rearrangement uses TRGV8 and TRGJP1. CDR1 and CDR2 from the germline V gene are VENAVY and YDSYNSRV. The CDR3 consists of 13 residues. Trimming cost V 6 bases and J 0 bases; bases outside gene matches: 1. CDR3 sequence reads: CATWHTTGWFKIF. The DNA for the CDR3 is TGTGCCACCTGGCATACCACTGGTTGGTTCAAGATATTT.

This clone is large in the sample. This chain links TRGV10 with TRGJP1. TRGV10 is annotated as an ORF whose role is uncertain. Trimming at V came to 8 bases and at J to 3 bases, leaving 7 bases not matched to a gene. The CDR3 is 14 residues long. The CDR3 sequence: CAAWDFATGWFKIF. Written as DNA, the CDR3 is TGTGCTGCGTGGGATTTTGCCACTGGTTGGTTCAAGATATTT.

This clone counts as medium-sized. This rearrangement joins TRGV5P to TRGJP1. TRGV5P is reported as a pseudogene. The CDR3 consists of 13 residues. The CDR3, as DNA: TGTGCCACCTGGGGTACCACTGGTTGGTTCAAGATATTT. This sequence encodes CATWGTTGWFKIF.

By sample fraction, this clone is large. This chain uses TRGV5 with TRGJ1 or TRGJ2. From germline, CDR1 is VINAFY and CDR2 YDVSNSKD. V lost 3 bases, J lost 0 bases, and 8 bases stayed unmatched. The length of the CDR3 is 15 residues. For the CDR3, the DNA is TGTGCCACCTGGGACCGCAAACAGAATTATTATAAGAAACTCTTT. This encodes CATWDRKQNYYKKLF.

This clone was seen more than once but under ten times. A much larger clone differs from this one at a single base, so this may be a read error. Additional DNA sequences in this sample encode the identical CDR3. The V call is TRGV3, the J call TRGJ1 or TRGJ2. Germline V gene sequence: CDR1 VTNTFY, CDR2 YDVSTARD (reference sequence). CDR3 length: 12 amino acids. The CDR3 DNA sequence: TGTGCTACCTGGGACGAGGGATATAAGAAACTCTTT. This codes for CATWDEGYKKLF.

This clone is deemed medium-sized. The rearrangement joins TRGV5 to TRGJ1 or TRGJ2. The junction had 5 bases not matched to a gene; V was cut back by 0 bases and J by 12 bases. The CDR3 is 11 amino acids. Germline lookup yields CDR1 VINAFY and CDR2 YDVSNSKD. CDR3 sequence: CATWDRRGKLF. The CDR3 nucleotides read TGTGCCACCTGGGACAGGCGGGGGAAACTCTTT.

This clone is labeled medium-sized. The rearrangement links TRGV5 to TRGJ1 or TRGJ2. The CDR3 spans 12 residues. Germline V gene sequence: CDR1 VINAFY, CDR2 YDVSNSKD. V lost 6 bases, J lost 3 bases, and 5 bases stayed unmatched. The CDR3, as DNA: TGTGCCACCTGGTCCCTTTATTATAAGAAACTCTTT. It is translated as CATWSLYYKKLF.

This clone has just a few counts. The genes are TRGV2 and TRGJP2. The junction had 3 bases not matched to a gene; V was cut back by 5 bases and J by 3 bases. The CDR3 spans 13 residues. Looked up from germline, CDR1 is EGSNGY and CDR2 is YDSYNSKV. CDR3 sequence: CATWGRSDWIKTF. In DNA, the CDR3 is TGTGCCACCTGGGGCCGTAGTGATTGGATCAAGACGTTT.

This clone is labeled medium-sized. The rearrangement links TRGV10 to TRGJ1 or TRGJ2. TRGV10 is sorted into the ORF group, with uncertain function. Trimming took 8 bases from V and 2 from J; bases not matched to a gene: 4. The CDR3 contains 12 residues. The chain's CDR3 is CAAWDYYYKKLF. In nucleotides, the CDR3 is TGTGCTGCGTGGGATTATTATTATAAGAAACTCTTT.

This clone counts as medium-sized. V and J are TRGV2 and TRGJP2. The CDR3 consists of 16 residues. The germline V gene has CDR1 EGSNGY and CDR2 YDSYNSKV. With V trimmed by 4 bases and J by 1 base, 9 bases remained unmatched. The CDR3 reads CATWDWAFSSDWIKTF. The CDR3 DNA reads TGTGCCACCTGGGATTGGGCTTTTAGTAGTGATTGGATCAAGACGTTT.